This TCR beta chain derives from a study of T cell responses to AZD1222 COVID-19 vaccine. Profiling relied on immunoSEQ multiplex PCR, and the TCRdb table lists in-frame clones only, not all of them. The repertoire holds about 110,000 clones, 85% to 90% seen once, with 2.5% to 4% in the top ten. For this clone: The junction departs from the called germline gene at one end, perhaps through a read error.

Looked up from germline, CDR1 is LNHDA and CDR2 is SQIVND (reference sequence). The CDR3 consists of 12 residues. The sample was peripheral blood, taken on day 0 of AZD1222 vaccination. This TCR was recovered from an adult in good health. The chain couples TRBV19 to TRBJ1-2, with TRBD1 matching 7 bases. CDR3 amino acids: CASSIPAGQAAF. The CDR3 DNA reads TGTGCCAGTAGTATTCCGGCCGGACAGGCTGCCTTC.